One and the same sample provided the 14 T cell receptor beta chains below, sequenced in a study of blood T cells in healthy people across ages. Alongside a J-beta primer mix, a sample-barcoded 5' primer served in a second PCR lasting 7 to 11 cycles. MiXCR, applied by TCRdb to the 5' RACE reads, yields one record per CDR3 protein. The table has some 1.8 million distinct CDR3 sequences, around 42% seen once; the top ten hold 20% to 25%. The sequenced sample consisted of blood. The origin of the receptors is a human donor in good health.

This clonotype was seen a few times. Here the CDR3 DNA reads TGTGCCAGATTCTACCGGGACAGGACCTACGAGCAGTACTTC. As protein: CARFYRDRTYEQYF. The rearrangement links TRBV25-1 to TRBJ2-5, with 8 bases fitting TRBD1. The end of the DNA aligns better with TRBJ2-7, so the J call may be wrong. Germline V gives CDR1 MGHDK, CDR2 SYGVNS. The CDR3 has 14 amino acids.

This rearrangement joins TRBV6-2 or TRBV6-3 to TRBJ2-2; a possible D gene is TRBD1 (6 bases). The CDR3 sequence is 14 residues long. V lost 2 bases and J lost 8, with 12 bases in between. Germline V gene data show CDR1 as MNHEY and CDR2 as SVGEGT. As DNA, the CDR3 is TGTGCCAGCAGTTACATCAGGGACAAGGGGGAGCTGTTTTTT. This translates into CASSYIRDKGELFF.

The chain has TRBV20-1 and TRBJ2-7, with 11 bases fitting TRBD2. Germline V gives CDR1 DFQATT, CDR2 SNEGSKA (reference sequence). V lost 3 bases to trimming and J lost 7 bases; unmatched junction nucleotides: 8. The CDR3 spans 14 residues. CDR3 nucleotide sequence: TGCAGTGCTAGCCAGGTAGCGGGGGGGCGTGAGCAGTACTTC. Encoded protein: CSASQVAGGREQYF.

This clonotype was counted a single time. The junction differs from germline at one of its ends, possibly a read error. The CDR3 protein is CGAPNPGRNTEAFF. The CDR3 nucleotides read TGCGGTGCTCCAAACCCCGGTAGGAACACTGAAGCTTTCTTT. The V call is TRBV20-1, the J call TRBJ1-1; D is undetermined. The CDR3 totals 14 residues. CDR1 DFQATT and CDR2 SNEGSKA come from the germline V gene (reference sequence).

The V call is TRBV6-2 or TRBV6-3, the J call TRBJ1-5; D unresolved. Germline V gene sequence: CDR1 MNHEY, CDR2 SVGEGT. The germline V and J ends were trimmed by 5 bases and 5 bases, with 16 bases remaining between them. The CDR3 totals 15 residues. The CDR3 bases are TGTGCCAGCAGTCTAAAGTGGACCTACGATCAGCCCCAGCATTTT. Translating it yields CASSLKWTYDQPQHF.

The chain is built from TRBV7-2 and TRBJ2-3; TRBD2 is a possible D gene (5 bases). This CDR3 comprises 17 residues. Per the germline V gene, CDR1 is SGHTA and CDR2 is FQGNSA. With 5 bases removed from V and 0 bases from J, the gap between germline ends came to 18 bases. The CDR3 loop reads CASSKVWLPGSTDTQYF. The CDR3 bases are TGTGCCAGCAGCAAAGTCTGGCTTCCGGGGAGCACAGATACGCAGTATTTT.

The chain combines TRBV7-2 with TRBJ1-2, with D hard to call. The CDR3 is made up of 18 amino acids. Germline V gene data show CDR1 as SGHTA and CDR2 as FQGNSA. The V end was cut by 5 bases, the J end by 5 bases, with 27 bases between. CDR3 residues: CASSPTLDARNQGYGYTF. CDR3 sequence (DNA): TGTGCCAGCAGCCCAACTCTAGACGCACGGAATCAAGGGTATGGCTACACCTTC. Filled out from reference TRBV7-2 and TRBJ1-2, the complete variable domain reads GAGVSQSPSNKVTEKGKDVELRCDPISGHTALYWYRQSLGQGLEFLIYFQGNSAPDKSGLPSDRFSAERTGGSVSTLTIQRTQQEDSAVYLCASSPTLDARNQGYGYTFGSGTRLTVV.

In DNA, the CDR3 is TGTGCCAGCAACAAACAGGGGGCTAATGGCTACACCTTC. This codes for CASNKQGANGYTF. This sequence joins TRBV7-9 and TRBJ1-2, with 9 bases matching TRBD1. The CDR3 runs 13 residues. J lost 6 bases, V lost 7 bases, and 6 bases had no gene match. In germline, CDR1 is SEHNR, CDR2 FQNEAQ (reference sequence).

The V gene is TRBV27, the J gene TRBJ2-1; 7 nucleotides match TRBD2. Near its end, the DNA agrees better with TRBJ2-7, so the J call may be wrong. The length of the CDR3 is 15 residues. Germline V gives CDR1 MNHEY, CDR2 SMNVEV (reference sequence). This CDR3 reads CASSLQRGSYNEQYF. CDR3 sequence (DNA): TGTGCCAGCAGTTTACAGCGGGGCTCCTACAATGAGCAGTACTTC.

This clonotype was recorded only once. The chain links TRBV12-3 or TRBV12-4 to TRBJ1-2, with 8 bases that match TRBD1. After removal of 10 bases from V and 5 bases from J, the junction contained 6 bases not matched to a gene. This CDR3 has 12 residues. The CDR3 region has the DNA TGTGCCACCAACAGGGGGATATATGGCTACACCTTC. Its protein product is CATNRGIYGYTF.

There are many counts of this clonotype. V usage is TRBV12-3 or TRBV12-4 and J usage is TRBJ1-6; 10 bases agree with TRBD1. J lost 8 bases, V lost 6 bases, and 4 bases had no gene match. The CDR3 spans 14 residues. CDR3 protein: CASSPGTGDSPLHF. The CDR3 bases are TGTGCCAGCAGCCCCGGGACAGGGGATTCACCCCTCCACTTT.

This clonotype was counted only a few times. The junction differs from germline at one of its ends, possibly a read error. CDR3 DNA sequence: TGTGCCGGCAGTTTCAACACTGAAGCTTTCTTT. It encodes CAGSFNTEAFF. The chain couples TRBV28 to TRBJ1-1; D gene ambiguous. Looked up from germline, CDR1 is MDHEN and CDR2 is SYDVKM. The length of the CDR3 is 11 residues. The full variable domain, rest sourced from reference TRBV28 and TRBJ1-1, is DVKVTQSSRYLVKRTGEKVFLECVQDMDHENMFWYRQDPGLGLRLIYFSYDVKMKEKGDIPEGYSVSREKKERFSLILESASTNQTSMYLCAGSFNTEAFFGQGTRLTVV.

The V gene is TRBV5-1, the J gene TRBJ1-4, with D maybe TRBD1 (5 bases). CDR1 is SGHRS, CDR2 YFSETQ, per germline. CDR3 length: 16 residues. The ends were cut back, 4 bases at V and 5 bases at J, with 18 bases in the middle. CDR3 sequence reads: CASSIKYGTGNEKLFF. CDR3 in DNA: TGCGCCAGCAGCATTAAGTACGGGACCGGAAATGAAAAACTGTTTTTT. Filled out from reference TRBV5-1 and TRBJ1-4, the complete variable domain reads KAGVTQTPRYLIKTRGQQVTLSCSPISGHRSVSWYQQTPGQGLQFLFEYFSETQRNKGNFPGRFSGRQFSNSRSEMNVSTLELGDSALYLCASSIKYGTGNEKLFFGSGTQLSVL.

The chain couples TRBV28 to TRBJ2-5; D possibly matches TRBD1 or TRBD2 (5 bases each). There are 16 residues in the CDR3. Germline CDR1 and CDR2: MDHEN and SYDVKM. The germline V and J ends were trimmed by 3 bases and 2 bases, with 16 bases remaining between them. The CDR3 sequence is CASSFKGGWGQETQYF. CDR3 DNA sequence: TGTGCCAGCAGTTTTAAAGGCGGATGGGGGCAAGAGACCCAGTACTTC.